This entry describes one TCR beta chain. Antigen: not known. The sample is drawn from a study of post-analysis software for immune sequencing data. Findings and caveats of the study: Under the F measure, samples that were prepared in one batch clustered strongly together. People with multiple sclerosis had a significantly lower normalized Chao1 diversity than controls did. There were several TRBV segments more frequent in patients than controls, and TRBV5-6, TRBV5-1 and TRBV20-1 were among them.

TCR beta libraries were prepared from cDNA with unique molecular identifiers. Using its own MiXCR run on the PCR reads, TCRdb lists one record per CDR3 protein. The sample lists approximately 730,000 distinct CDR3 sequences; around 27% were seen once. The CDR3 is made up of 10 amino acids. V dropped 2 bases and J dropped 8 bases, with 3 bases sitting between them. CDR1 and CDR2 from the germline V gene are DFQATT and SNEGSKA (reference sequence). The sequenced material came from blood. The receptor comes from a girl aged 5 to 17 with multiple sclerosis. The chain combines TRBV20-1 with TRBJ1-4; D call uncertain. This CDR3 is CSARQEKLFF. In DNA form, the CDR3 reads TGCAGTGCTAGACAAGAAAAACTGTTTTTT.